This T cell receptor (beta chain) comes out of a study of cytomegalovirus exposure and HLA in healthy donors. Findings and caveats of the study: V- and J-gene trimming in TCR beta was tied to a missense DCLRE1C variant by an analysis performed later. Further analysis, carried out later, found HLA-associated TCR beta chains more clonally expanded than equally common other chains. The CMV antigen specificity of a few CMV-associated chains was confirmed through in vitro analysis.

The PCR was carried out with 60 Vbeta primers and 13 Jbeta primers. The table came from immunoSEQ multiplex PCR; TCRdb's copy has only in-frame clones and leaves some out. The sample consists of 150,000 to 200,000 clones, 75% to 90% of them appearing once. On this clone itself: What it binds is unknown.

The donors (healthy individuals) were bone marrow donors. Germline V gives CDR1 SNHLY, CDR2 FYNNEI. The trim removed 0 bases at V and 10 bases at J, leaving 4 bases unmatched. CDR3 size: 15 residues. This chain links TRBV2 with TRBJ2-1; 12 nucleotides line up with TRBD2. The material sequenced was PBMCs. This TCR derives from a man aged 25-40 years in good health and CMV-seropositive. In nucleotides, the CDR3 is TGTGCCAGCAGTGAAGCGTCCCTAGCGGGAGGGGAGCAGTTCTTC. This translates into CASSEASLAGGEQFF.